This TCR beta chain was observed in a study of neoadjuvant anti-PD-1 for oral cavity cancer. As for the study in general: Patients without progression received a fourth nivolumab dose around day 43, then surgical resection on days 50-56. Study-wide results and caveats: With three patients per group, TCR findings need larger cohorts.

Tumor libraries mostly used 4 to 5 ug genomic DNA, two replicates each. Measured with immunoSEQ multiplex PCR; TCRdb has only the in-frame clones, and not every one. The data contain 9,500 to 11,000 clones, approximately 52% of them singletons. CDR1 is SGHVS, CDR2 FQNEAQ, per germline. The CDR3 is made up of 18 amino acids. With 2 bases clipped from V and 5 bases from J, the junction kept 15 bases outside the gene matches. This clone turned up a few times. As yet, its antigen is unknown. The rearrangement joins TRBV7-8 to TRBJ2-7; TRBD1 matches 10 bases. The source material was tumor tissue, sampled before nivolumab (anti-PD-1) treatment. This TCR derives from a person between 40 and 85 years old with oral cavity squamous cell carcinoma. In DNA, the CDR3 is TGTGCCAGCAGCTTACGTTGGGCGGGGACAGGGGTCAGCCACGAGCAGTACTTC. It encodes CASSLRWAGTGVSHEQYF. Full variable domain (missing parts from reference TRBV7-8 and TRBJ2-7): GAGVSQSPRYKVAKRGQDVALRCDPISGHVSLFWYQQALGQGPEFLTYFQNEAQLDKSGLPSDRFFAERPEGSVSTLKIQRTQQEDSAVYLCASSLRWAGTGVSHEQYFGPGTRLTVT.